In this sample, the clone carrying this T cell receptor (beta chain) turned up many times. The antigen remains unidentified. The CDR3 has 14 residues. Germline V CDR1 and CDR2: SGHAT, FQNNGV. V shed 3 bases and J 9 bases; nucleotides not matched to a gene: 7. The data stem from a study of T cell repertoires in cytomegalovirus infection. At the level of the study: The authors relied on CMV epitopes, both recently identified HLA-C-restricted and well-studied HLA-B-restricted. An indication of both CMV infection and matching HLA type came from public TCR beta signatures. Notes on the study in general: The cumulative frequency of public TCR beta families distinguished individuals who carried CMV together with the relevant HLA. The response measured ex vivo was dominated by TCR beta clonotypes (HLA-C-restricted and CMV-specific).

TCRdb itself ran the reads through MiXCR, one entry per CDR3 protein. The sample lists over 250,000 distinct CDR3 sequences; about 20% were seen once. The TCR sequence derives from a human donor in good health (CMV status not recorded). Some clones in this sample may be carry-over from other donors' samples. This chain connects TRBV11-2 to TRBJ2-1; 8 bases are a match to TRBD1. This specimen was cultured PBMCs, taken from culture after CMV antigen stimulation. The CDR3 DNA reads TGTGCCAGCAGCTTGCCTAACAGGGGGGTTGAGCAGTTCTTC. Residues: CASSLPNRGVEQFF.